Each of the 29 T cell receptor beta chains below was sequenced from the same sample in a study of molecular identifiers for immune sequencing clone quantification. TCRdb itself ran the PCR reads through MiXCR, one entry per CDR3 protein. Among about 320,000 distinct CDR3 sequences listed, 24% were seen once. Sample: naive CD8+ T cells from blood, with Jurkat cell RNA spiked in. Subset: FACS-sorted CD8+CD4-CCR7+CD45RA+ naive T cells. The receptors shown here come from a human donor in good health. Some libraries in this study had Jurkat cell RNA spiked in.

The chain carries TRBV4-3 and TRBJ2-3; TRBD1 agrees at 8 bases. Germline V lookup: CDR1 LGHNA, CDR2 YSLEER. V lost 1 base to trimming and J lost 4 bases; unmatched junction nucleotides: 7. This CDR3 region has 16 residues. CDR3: CASSQGQGAKADTQYF. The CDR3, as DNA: TGCGCCAGCAGCCAAGGGCAGGGGGCGAAGGCAGATACGCAGTATTTT.

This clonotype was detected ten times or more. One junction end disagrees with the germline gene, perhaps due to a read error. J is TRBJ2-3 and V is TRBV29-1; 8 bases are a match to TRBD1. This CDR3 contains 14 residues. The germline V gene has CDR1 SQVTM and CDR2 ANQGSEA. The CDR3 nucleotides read TGCAGCGTTGAGGCGGGGTCGGGGACAGGTACGCAGTATTTT. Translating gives CSVEAGSGTGTQYF.

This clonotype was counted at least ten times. CDR3 nucleotides: TGTGCCAGCAGTTATAGCGGGAGCGATGAGCAGTTCTTC. Amino acid sequence: CASSYSGSDEQFF. V is TRBV6-6 and J is TRBJ2-1; TRBD2 matches 9 bases. J was trimmed by 8 bases and V by 3 bases; bases with no gene match: 2. The germline V gene has CDR1 MNHNY and CDR2 SVGAGI (reference sequence). The CDR3 is made up of 13 amino acids.

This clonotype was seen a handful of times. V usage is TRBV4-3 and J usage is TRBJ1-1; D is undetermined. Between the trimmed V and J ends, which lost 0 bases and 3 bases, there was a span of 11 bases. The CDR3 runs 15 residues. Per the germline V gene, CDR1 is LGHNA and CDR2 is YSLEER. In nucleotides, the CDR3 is TGCGCCAGCAGCCAAGACCCCTCGTCTTACACTGAAGCTTTCTTT. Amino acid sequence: CASSQDPSSYTEAFF.

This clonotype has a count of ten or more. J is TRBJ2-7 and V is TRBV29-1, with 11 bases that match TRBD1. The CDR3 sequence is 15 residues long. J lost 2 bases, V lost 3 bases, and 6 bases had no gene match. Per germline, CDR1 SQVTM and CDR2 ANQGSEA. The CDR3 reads CSVEDGTGGTYEQYF. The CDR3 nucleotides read TGCAGCGTTGAGGACGGGACAGGGGGTACCTACGAGCAGTACTTC.

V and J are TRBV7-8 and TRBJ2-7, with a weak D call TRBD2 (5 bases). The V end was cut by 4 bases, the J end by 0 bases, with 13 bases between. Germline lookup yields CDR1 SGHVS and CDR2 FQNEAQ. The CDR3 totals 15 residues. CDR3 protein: CASSSWTQFSYEQYF. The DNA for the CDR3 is TGTGCCAGCAGCTCCTGGACTCAGTTCTCCTACGAGCAGTACTTC. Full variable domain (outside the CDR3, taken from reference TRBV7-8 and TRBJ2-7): GAGVSQSPRYKVAKRGQDVALRCDPISGHVSLFWYQQALGQGPEFLTYFQNEAQLDKSGLPSDRFFAERPEGSVSTLKIQRTQQEDSAVYLCASSSWTQFSYEQYFGPGTRLTVT.

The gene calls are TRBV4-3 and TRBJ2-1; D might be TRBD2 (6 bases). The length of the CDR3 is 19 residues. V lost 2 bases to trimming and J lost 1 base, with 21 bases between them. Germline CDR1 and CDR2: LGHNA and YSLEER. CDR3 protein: CASSQFSAPMAGSYNEQFF. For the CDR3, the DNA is TGCGCCAGCAGCCAATTCAGCGCCCCTATGGCGGGGTCCTACAATGAGCAGTTCTTC.

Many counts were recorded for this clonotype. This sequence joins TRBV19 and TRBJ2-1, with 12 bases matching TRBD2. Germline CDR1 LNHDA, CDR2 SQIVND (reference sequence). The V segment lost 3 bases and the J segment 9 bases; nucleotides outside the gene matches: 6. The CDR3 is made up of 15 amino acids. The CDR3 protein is CASSIPSGGAGEQFF. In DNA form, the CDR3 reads TGTGCCAGTAGTATCCCTAGCGGGGGGGCGGGTGAGCAGTTCTTC.

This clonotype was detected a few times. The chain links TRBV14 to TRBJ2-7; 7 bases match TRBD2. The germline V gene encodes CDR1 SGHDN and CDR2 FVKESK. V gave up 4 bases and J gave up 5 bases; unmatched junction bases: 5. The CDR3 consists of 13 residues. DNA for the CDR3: TGTGCCAGCAGCCTTGTCGGGGGGAACGAGCAGTACTTC. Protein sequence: CASSLVGGNEQYF.

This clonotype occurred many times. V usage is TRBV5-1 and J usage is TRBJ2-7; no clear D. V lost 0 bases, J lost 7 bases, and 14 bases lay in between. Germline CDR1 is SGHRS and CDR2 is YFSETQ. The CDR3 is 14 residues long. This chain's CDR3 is CASSLAWGWEEQYF. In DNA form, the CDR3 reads TGCGCCAGCAGCTTGGCCTGGGGATGGGAAGAGCAGTACTTC. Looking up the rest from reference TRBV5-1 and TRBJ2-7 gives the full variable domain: KAGVTQTPRYLIKTRGQQVTLSCSPISGHRSVSWYQQTPGQGLQFLFEYFSETQRNKGNFPGRFSGRQFSNSRSEMNVSTLELGDSALYLCASSLAWGWEEQYFGPGTRLTVT.

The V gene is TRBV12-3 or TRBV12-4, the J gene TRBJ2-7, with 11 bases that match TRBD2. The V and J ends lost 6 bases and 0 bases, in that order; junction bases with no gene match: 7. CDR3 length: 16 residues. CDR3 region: CASRPTGTSGSYEQYF. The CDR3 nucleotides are TGTGCCAGCAGACCTACCGGGACTAGCGGCTCCTACGAGCAGTACTTC.

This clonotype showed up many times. Here the CDR3 reads CASSQDLGTALNTEAFF. As DNA, the CDR3 is TGCGCCAGCAGCCAAGATTTGGGGACAGCGCTGAACACTGAAGCTTTCTTT. The chain is built from TRBV4-1 and TRBJ1-1, with 7 nucleotides matching TRBD1. From germline, CDR1 is MGHRA and CDR2 YSYEKL. The V and J ends lost 0 bases and 0 bases, in that order; junction bases with no gene match: 7. The CDR3 contains 17 residues.

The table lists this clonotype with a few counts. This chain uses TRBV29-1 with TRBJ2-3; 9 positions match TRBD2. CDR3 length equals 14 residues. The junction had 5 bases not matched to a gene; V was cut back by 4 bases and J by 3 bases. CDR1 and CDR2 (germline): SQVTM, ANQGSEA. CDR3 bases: TGCAGCGTTGGGCGGGAGGGGAGTACAGATACGCAGTATTTT. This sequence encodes CSVGREGSTDTQYF.

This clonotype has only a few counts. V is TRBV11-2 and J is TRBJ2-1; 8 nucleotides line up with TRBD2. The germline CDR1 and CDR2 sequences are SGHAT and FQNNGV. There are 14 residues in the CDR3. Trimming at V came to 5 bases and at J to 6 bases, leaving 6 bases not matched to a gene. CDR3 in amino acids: CASSPTSGGNEQFF. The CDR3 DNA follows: TGTGCCAGCAGCCCCACTAGCGGTGGCAATGAGCAGTTCTTC.

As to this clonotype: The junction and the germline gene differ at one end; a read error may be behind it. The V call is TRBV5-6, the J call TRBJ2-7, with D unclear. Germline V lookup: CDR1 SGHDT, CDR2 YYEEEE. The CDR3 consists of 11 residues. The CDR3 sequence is CAGSNIYEQYF. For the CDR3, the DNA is TGTGCCGGCAGTAATATATACGAGCAGTACTTC.

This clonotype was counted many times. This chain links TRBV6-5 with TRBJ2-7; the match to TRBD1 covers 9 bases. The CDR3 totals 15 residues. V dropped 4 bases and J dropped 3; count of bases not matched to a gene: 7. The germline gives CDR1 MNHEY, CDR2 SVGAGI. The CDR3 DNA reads TGTGCCAGCAGTTCCTCGACAGGGGGTTTCTACGAGCAGTACTTC. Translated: CASSSSTGGFYEQYF.

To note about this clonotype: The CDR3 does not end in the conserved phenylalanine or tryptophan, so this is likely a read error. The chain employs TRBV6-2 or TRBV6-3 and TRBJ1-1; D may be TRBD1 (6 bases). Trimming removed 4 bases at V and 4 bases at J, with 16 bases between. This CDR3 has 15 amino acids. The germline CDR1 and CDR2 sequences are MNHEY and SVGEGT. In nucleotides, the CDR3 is TGTGCCAGCAGTTTCCCACTACAGGGAGGCACTGAAGCTTTCTCT. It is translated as CASSFPLQGGTEAFS.

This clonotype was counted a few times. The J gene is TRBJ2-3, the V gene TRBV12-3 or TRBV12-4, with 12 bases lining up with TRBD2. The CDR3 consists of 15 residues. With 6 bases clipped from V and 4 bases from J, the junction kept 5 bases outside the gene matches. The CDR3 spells CASSPSGGAPDTQYF. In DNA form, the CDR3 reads TGTGCCAGCAGCCCTAGCGGGGGGGCCCCAGATACGCAGTATTTT.

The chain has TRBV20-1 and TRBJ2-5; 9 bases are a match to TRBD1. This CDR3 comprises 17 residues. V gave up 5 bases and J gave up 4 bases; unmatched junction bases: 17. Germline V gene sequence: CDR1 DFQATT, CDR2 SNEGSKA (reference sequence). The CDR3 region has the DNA TGCAGTGCTGACAAGAGTGCCGGACAGGGGAGTAGAGAGACCCAGTACTTC. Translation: CSADKSAGQGSRETQYF.

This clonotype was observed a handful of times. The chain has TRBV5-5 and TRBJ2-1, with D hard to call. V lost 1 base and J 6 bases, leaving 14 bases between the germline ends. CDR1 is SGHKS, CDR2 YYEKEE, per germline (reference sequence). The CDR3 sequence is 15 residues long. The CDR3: CASSLWGSTINEQFF. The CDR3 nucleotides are TGTGCCAGCAGCTTGTGGGGTTCTACAATCAATGAGCAGTTCTTC.

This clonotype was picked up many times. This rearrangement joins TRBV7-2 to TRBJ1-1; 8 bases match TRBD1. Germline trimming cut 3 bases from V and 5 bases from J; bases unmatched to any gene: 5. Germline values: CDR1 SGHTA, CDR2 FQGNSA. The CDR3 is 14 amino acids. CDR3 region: CASSLGQAQTEAFF. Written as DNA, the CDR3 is TGTGCCAGCAGCTTGGGACAGGCGCAAACTGAAGCTTTCTTT.

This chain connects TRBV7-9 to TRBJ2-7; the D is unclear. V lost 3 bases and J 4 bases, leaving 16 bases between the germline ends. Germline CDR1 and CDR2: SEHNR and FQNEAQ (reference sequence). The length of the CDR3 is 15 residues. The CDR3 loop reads CASSFTLAGPYEQYF. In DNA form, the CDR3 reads TGTGCCAGCAGCTTTACCCTGGCAGGCCCTTACGAGCAGTACTTC.

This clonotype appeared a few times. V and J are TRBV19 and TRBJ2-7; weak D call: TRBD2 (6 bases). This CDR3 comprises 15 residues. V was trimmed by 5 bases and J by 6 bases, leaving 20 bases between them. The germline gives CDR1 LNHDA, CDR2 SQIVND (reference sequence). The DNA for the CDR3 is TGTGCCAGTAGTCCCGAACTAGCTATCCCTCTCGAGCAGTACTTC. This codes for CASSPELAIPLEQYF. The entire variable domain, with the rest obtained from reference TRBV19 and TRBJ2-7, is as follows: DGGITQSPKYLFRKEGQNVTLSCEQNLNHDAMYWYRQDPGQGLRLIYYSQIVNDFQKGDIAEGYSVSREKKESFPLTVTSAQKNPTAFYLCASSPELAIPLEQYFGPGTRLTVT.

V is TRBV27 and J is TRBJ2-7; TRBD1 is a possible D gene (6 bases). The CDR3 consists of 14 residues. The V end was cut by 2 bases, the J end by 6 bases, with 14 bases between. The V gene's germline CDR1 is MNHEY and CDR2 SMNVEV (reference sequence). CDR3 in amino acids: CASSLRGSLIEQYF. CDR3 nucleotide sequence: TGTGCCAGCAGTTTAAGGGGGTCCCTGATCGAGCAGTACTTC.

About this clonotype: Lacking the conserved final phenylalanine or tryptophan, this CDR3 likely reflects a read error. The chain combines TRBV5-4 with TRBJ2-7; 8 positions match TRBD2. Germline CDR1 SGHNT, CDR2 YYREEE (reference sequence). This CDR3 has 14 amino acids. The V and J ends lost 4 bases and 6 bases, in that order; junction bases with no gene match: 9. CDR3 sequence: CASSAGLAGREQYL. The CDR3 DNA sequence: TGTGCCAGCAGCGCCGGACTAGCCGGACGCGAGCAGTACCTC.

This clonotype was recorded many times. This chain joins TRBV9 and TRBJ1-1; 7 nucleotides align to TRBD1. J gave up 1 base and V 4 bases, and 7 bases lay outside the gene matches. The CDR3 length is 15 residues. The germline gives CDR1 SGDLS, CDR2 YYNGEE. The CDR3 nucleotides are TGTGCCAGCAGCCCAGGGACAGCGACGAACACTGAAGCTTTCTTT. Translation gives CASSPGTATNTEAFF.

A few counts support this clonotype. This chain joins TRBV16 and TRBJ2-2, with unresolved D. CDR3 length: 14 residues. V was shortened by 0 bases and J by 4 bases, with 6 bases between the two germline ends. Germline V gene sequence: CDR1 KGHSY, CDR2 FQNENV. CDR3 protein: CASSQSRGTGELFF. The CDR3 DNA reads TGTGCCAGCAGCCAATCCCGTGGCACCGGGGAGCTGTTTTTT. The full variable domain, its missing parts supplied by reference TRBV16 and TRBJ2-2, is GEEVAQTPKHLVRGEGQKAKLYCAPIKGHSYVFWYQQVLKNEFKFLISFQNENVFDETGMPKERFSAKCLPNSPCSLEIQATKLEDSAVYFCASSQSRGTGELFFGEGSRLTVL.

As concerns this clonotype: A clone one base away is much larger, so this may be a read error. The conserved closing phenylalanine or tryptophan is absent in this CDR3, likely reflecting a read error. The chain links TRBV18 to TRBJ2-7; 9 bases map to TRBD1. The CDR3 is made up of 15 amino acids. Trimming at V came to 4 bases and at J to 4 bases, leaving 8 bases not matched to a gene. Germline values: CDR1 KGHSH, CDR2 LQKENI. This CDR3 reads CASSLEPGQGYEQYS. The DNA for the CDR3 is TGTGCCAGCTCACTCGAACCGGGACAGGGTTACGAGCAGTACTCC.

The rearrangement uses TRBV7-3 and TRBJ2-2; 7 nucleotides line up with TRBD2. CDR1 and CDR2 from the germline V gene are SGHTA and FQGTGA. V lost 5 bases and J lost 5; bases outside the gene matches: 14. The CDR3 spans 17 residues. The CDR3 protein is CASSPYAASGTTGELFF. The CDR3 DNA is TGTGCCAGCAGCCCGTACGCGGCTAGCGGAACTACCGGGGAGCTGTTTTTT.